This is a list of T cell receptor beta chains from one sample in a study of OX40 agonist ivuxolimab in advanced cancers. Assay: immunoSEQ multiplex PCR; the TCRdb copy retains only in-frame clones and omits some. The data contain some 50,000 clones, around 94% of them singletons. The sample was CD4+ or CD8+ T cells sorted from blood, taken in a trial of the OX40 agonist ivuxolimab. The receptors here all came from an adult with an advanced solid tumor such as melanoma, head and neck, liver or kidney cancer. CDR3s include the opening cysteine and the closing phenylalanine or tryptophan. The order of the fields is clone size, D gene, V gene, J gene, CDR3 protein. D genes are given only for firm matches. Expanded clones get a size class; other rows say once, few or many, or leave the size out.

clone_size: -; d_call: -; v_call: TRBV13; j_call: TRBJ2-5; cdr3_aa: CASSSVIGETQYF
clone_size: -; d_call: -; v_call: TRBV15; j_call: TRBJ2-7; cdr3_aa: CATSRDPAVSSYEQYF
clone_size: once; d_call: TRBD2; v_call: TRBV6-5; j_call: TRBJ2-1; cdr3_aa: CASSYAGAPRNEQFF
clone_size: -; d_call: -; v_call: TRBV5-1; j_call: TRBJ2-7; cdr3_aa: CASSLGYEQYF
clone_size: -; d_call: TRBD1; v_call: TRBV6-5; j_call: TRBJ2-7; cdr3_aa: CASSYGGQGAGEQYF
clone_size: once; d_call: TRBD2; v_call: TRBV4-2; j_call: TRBJ2-1; cdr3_aa: CASTPGGGGFEQFF
clone_size: -; d_call: TRBD1; v_call: TRBV4-3; j_call: TRBJ2-3; cdr3_aa: CASSQDPYRGYQDTQYF
clone_size: -; d_call: -; v_call: TRBV29-1; j_call: TRBJ2-3; cdr3_aa: CSVVRDGLTDTQYF
clone_size: -; d_call: -; v_call: TRBV15; j_call: TRBJ1-1; cdr3_aa: CATSKGRGTEAFF
clone_size: -; d_call: -; v_call: TRBV9; j_call: TRBJ2-2; cdr3_aa: CASSVNRDKPNTGELFF
clone_size: few; d_call: TRBD1; v_call: TRBV5-1; j_call: TRBJ1-2; cdr3_aa: CASSSDRVNGYTF